These 27 T cell receptor beta chains were sequenced from one sample in a study of radiation and T cells in renal cell carcinoma. Time point indicated: blood 2 weeks post-SBRT. Treatment denoted: 15 Gy SBRT to primary tumor, nephrectomy 4 weeks later. Measured with immunoSEQ multiplex PCR; TCRdb has only the in-frame clones, and not every one. The sample lists over 60,000 clones; around 78% were seen once. The sample in question was blood, obtained from a patient whose treatment included radiotherapy and nephrectomy. The receptors stem from a man between 60 and 70 years old with renal cell carcinoma.

The chain carries TRBV5-7 and TRBJ1-3; D not resolved. TRBV5-7 is noted as an ORF with a role that remains uncertain. The CDR3 is 13 residues long. Trimming pared 6 bases from V and 0 bases from J, leaving 7 bases between. In DNA, the CDR3 is TGTGCCAGCACATTTCTCTCTGGAAACACCATATATTTT. The encoded protein is CASTFLSGNTIYF.

This chain connects TRBV10-1 to TRBJ2-1; the D is unclear. V shed 1 base and J shed 5 bases, with 9 bases lying between them. The CDR3 is 14 residues long. The germline gives CDR1 WNHNN, CDR2 SYGVQD (reference sequence). CDR3 coding DNA: TGCGCCAGCAGTGAGTGGGCAGGCCACAATGAGCAGTTCTTC. Translating it yields CASSEWAGHNEQFF.

The rearrangement uses TRBV10-3 and TRBJ2-7; D remains ambiguous. Trimming cost V 2 bases and J 5 bases, with 13 bases left between them. The CDR3 spans 14 residues. Germline loops: CDR1 ENHRY, CDR2 SYGVKD. CDR3 sequence (DNA): TGTGCCATCAGTGAGAGTGGACCAACCCACGAGCAGTACGTC. This codes for CAISESGPTHEQYV.

The chain uses TRBV29-1 and TRBJ1-1, with D tentatively TRBD1 (6 bases). Between the trimmed V and J ends, which lost 5 bases and 5 bases, there was a span of 18 bases. The CDR3 consists of 14 residues. The V gene's germline CDR1 is SQVTM and CDR2 ANQGSEA. The DNA of the CDR3 is TGCAGCGTTCTGCGGGGGGGGGCGAGTACTGAAGCTTTCTTT. This codes for CSVLRGGASTEAFF.

V is TRBV27 and J is TRBJ2-2, with D maybe TRBD1 (6 bases). This CDR3 comprises 14 residues. CDR1 is MNHEY, CDR2 SMNVEV, per germline (reference sequence). V lost 5 bases to trimming and J lost 6 bases, with 13 bases between them. As DNA, the CDR3 is TGTGCCAGCAGTGCCAACAGGGCCGCCGGGGAGCTGTTTTTT. Amino acid sequence: CASSANRAAGELFF.

This chain uses TRBV2 with TRBJ2-1; 10 bases align to TRBD2. V lost 8 bases to trimming and J lost 6 bases; unmatched junction nucleotides: 13. The germline CDR1 and CDR2 sequences are SNHLY and FYNNEI. This CDR3 is 16 amino acids long. The chain's CDR3 is CASLRGLAGEANEQFF. CDR3 coding DNA: TGTGCCAGCCTACGAGGGCTAGCGGGAGAAGCCAATGAGCAGTTCTTC.

The chain employs TRBV18 and TRBJ1-5, with D unclear. The CDR3 totals 16 residues. Looked up from germline, CDR1 is KGHSH and CDR2 is LQKENI. V lost 0 bases, J lost 0 bases, and 9 bases lay in between. This CDR3 is CASSPPGQNSNQPQHF. CDR3 bases: TGTGCCAGCTCACCACCGGGCCAGAATAGCAATCAGCCCCAGCATTTT.

The chain employs TRBV27 and TRBJ2-5; possible D gene TRBD1, 6 bases. This CDR3 is 13 amino acids long. Germline V gives CDR1 MNHEY, CDR2 SMNVEV (reference sequence). Trimming cost V 4 bases and J 7 bases, with 13 bases left between them. CDR3 protein: CASSSQGAGTQYF. The CDR3 DNA reads as TGTGCCAGCAGTTCACAGGGCGCAGGGACCCAGTACTTC.

The CDR3: CASSRYDSHNQPQHF. As DNA, the CDR3 is TGTGCCAGCAGCAGGTACGACAGCCACAATCAGCCCCAGCATTTT. The J gene is TRBJ1-5, the V gene TRBV6-5, with D possibly TRBD1 on 5 matching bases. This CDR3 contains 15 residues. V lost 6 bases to trimming and J lost 3 bases, with 15 bases between them. CDR1 and CDR2 (germline): MNHEY, SVGAGI.

The J gene is TRBJ2-3, the V gene TRBV6-6; TRBD1 matches at 7 bases. The length of the CDR3 is 15 residues. CDR1 and CDR2 from the germline V gene are MNHNY and SVGAGI (reference sequence). V was pared by 0 bases and J by 4 bases, with 4 bases of the junction left unmatched. The CDR3 loop is CASSYSGQGADTQYF. The CDR3 DNA is TGTGCCAGCAGTTACTCGGGTCAGGGGGCAGATACGCAGTATTTT.

The rearrangement joins TRBV6-5 to TRBJ1-2; D is possibly TRBD1 (5 bases). V was clipped by 0 bases and J by 4 bases, with 15 bases between them. This CDR3 comprises 16 residues. In germline, CDR1 is MNHEY, CDR2 SVGAGI. The CDR3 region is CASSYSRVDSPYGYTF. CDR3 bases: TGTGCCAGCAGTTACTCGAGGGTAGACAGCCCCTATGGCTACACCTTC.

The CDR3 DNA sequence: TGTGCCAGCAGTGAATCCCCAGGCCTAGAGACGGCTTTCTTT. This translates into CASSESPGLETAFF. The rearrangement links TRBV25-1 to TRBJ1-1, with unresolved D. The CDR3 extends over 14 amino acids. V was clipped by 1 base and J by 11 bases, with 17 bases between them. Looked up from germline, CDR1 is MGHDK and CDR2 is SYGVNS.

V usage is TRBV19 and J usage is TRBJ2-2, with TRBD2 identical over 7 bases. V dropped 3 bases and J dropped 5; count of bases not matched to a gene: 6. Germline CDR1 reads LNHDA; CDR2 reads SQIVND (reference sequence). The CDR3 loop spans 15 amino acids. Written as DNA, the CDR3 is TGTGCCAGTAGTATGAGGAGGGGAGGGACCGGGGAGCTGTTTTTT. This encodes CASSMRRGGTGELFF.

V usage is TRBV19 and J usage is TRBJ1-5; unclear D gene. Germline V lookup: CDR1 LNHDA, CDR2 SQIVND (reference sequence). With 7 bases removed from V and 1 base from J, the gap between germline ends came to 23 bases. CDR3 size: 18 residues. The CDR3 DNA reads TGTGCCAGTATAGCTGGTCGAGTCGGGCCCTGGAGCAATCAGCCCCAGCATTTT. This translates into CASIAGRVGPWSNQPQHF.

The chain carries TRBV5-1 and TRBJ2-1; 7 bases are shared with TRBD2. The J segment lost 5 bases and the V segment lost 2 bases, leaving 4 bases of the junction unmatched. The CDR3 sequence is 14 residues long. The germline gives CDR1 SGHRS, CDR2 YFSETQ. CDR3 DNA sequence: TGCGCCAGCAGCTTAGCGGGACTCGACAATGAGCAGTTCTTC. It specifies CASSLAGLDNEQFF.

This rearrangement joins TRBV5-8 to TRBJ2-4, with 7 positions matching TRBD2. The J segment lost 7 bases and the V segment lost 2 bases, leaving 12 bases of the junction unmatched. The CDR3 totals 16 residues. Germline CDR1 reads SGHTS; CDR2 reads YDEGEE. CDR3 in DNA: TGTGCCAGCAGCTTTGGCGGGAGTCGGGGAGCGAACATTCAGTACTTC. As protein: CASSFGGSRGANIQYF.

The V call is TRBV7-2, the J call TRBJ2-7, with D tentatively TRBD1 (6 bases). V was cut by 0 bases and J by 6 bases, with 18 bases left in between. CDR3 size: 16 residues. Germline assignment: CDR1 SGHTA and CDR2 FQGNSA. The CDR3 bases are TGTGCCAGCAGCTTAGCGAAGGGGGTGACGCTCCGCGAGCAGTACTTC. Its translation is CASSLAKGVTLREQYF.

V is TRBV27 and J is TRBJ1-2, with a tentative D call TRBD1 (6 bases). This CDR3 is built from 14 residues. In germline, CDR1 is MNHEY, CDR2 SMNVEV (reference sequence). V gave up 6 bases and J gave up 4 bases, with 15 bases separating them. The CDR3: CASSRTVPFYGYTF. The CDR3 DNA is TGTGCCAGCAGCCGGACAGTTCCCTTCTATGGCTACACCTTC.

This chain connects TRBV7-8 to TRBJ1-5, with 7 nucleotides matching TRBD1. The CDR3 runs 16 residues. Germline lookup yields CDR1 SGHVS and CDR2 FQNEAQ. J was trimmed by 4 bases and V by 0 bases; bases with no gene match: 6. The CDR3 bases are TGTGCCAGCAGCTTAGCAGGGGGCGGTTGGAATCAGCCCCAGCATTTT. The encoded protein is CASSLAGGGWNQPQHF.

Written as DNA, the CDR3 is TGCGCCAGCAGCTTGGTGGGGACGCCCGGGGCAGATACGCAGTATTTT. Protein: CASSLVGTPGADTQYF. V gene TRBV5-1 combines with J gene TRBJ2-3, with D perhaps TRBD1 or TRBD2 (5 bases each). The CDR3 length is 16 residues. The germline gives CDR1 SGHRS, CDR2 YFSETQ. V gave up 0 bases and J gave up 4 bases, with 15 bases separating them. The full variable domain, completed using reference TRBV5-1 and TRBJ2-3, is KAGVTQTPRYLIKTRGQQVTLSCSPISGHRSVSWYQQTPGQGLQFLFEYFSETQRNKGNFPGRFSGRQFSNSRSEMNVSTLELGDSALYLCASSLVGTPGADTQYFGPGTRLTVL.

The rearrangement uses TRBV2 and TRBJ2-5, with 7 bases lining up with TRBD2. The CDR3 sequence is 15 residues long. In germline, CDR1 is SNHLY, CDR2 FYNNEI. V was clipped by 1 base and J by 5 bases; unmatched bases: 7. The chain's CDR3 is CASSEGRTRVETQYF. The CDR3 DNA reads TGTGCCAGCAGTGAAGGTCGGACTAGGGTGGAGACCCAGTACTTC.

This chain connects TRBV2 to TRBJ1-2; D perhaps matches TRBD1 (5 bases). Germline loops: CDR1 SNHLY, CDR2 FYNNEI. This CDR3 is 15 amino acids long. Trimming pared 3 bases from V and 4 bases from J, leaving 15 bases between. This CDR3 reads CASSELGEVIYGYTF. In DNA form, the CDR3 reads TGTGCCAGCAGTGAGTTAGGGGAGGTTATCTATGGCTACACCTTC.

In this sample, this clone turned up once. The chain joins TRBV5-4 to TRBJ1-2, with 7 bases matching TRBD1. J gave up 2 bases and V 0 bases, and 4 bases lay outside the gene matches. CDR1 and CDR2 (germline): SGHNT, YYREEE (reference sequence). The CDR3 length is 15 residues. The CDR3 loop reads CASSLEGARNYGYTF. CDR3 DNA: TGTGCCAGCAGCTTGGAGGGGGCCAGGAACTATGGCTACACCTTC.

The chain has TRBV6-1 and TRBJ2-7; D is ambiguous. The CDR3 contains 13 residues. The ends were cut back, 4 bases at V and 9 bases at J, with 16 bases in the middle. Germline CDR1 is MNHNS and CDR2 is SASEGT. The chain's CDR3 is CASSAGQNVGQYF. The CDR3 DNA sequence: TGTGCCAGCAGTGCGGGCCAGAACGTGGGGCAGTACTTC.

V and J are TRBV6-1 and TRBJ1-5; weak D call: TRBD1 (6 bases). The CDR3 length is 17 residues. Trimming removed 1 base at V and 0 bases at J, with 13 bases between. Per germline, CDR1 MNHNS and CDR2 SASEGT. In nucleotides, the CDR3 is TGTGCCAGCAGTGAAGAAGGGACATATTATAGCAATCAGCCCCAGCATTTT. Protein sequence: CASSEEGTYYSNQPQHF.

Only one count was recorded for this clone. Here the CDR3 DNA reads TGTGCCAGCTCACCCTCGGCCTCAGGTTCTAATGAAAAACTGTTTTTT. Translated: CASSPSASGSNEKLFF. This rearrangement joins TRBV18 to TRBJ1-4; no definite D call. The V end was cut by 3 bases, the J end by 3 bases, with 14 bases between. The CDR3 covers 16 residues. The germline V gene has CDR1 KGHSH and CDR2 LQKENI. Combining the CDR3 with reference TRBV18 and TRBJ1-4 gives the whole variable domain NAGVMQNPRHLVRRRGQEARLRCSPMKGHSHVYWYRQLPEEGLKFMVYLQKENIIDESGMPKERFSAEFPKEGPSILRIQQVVRGDSAAYFCASSPSASGSNEKLFFGSGTQLSVL.

The rearrangement joins TRBV27 to TRBJ2-7; D is perhaps TRBD2 (7 bases). The CDR3 is 16 residues long. The germline V gene has CDR1 MNHEY and CDR2 SMNVEV (reference sequence). V gave up 6 bases and J gave up 1 base, with 19 bases separating them. The CDR3 spells CASSPWGRERSYEQYV. DNA for the CDR3: TGTGCCAGCAGCCCCTGGGGGCGGGAGAGGTCCTACGAGCAGTACGTC.